This T cell receptor (beta chain) was sequenced for a study of technical replicates of blood from a handful of donors. The CDR3 runs to 17 residues. Germline CDR1 and CDR2: SGDLS and YYNGEE. V shed 0 bases and J shed 5 bases, with 19 bases lying between them. TCRdb's copy holds only in-frame clones and misses some; the assay was immunoSEQ multiplex PCR. The sample has tens of thousands of clones; about 95% are singletons. This clone has just one count. The rearrangement uses TRBV9 and TRBJ2-3, with D hard to call. Sequencing was done on a sample of T cells isolated from PBMCs. This receptor was obtained from a human donor in good health. For the CDR3, the DNA is TGTGCCAGCAGCGTAGGGTTCCAGAGGCGGAATCAAGATACGCAGTATTTT. Translating it yields CASSVGFQRRNQDTQYF.